This entry describes one TCR beta chain. No antigen is known for it. Germline assignment: CDR1 LGHDT and CDR2 YNNKEL (reference sequence). The CDR3 covers 18 residues. This sample was included in a study of T cells expressing NK-cell markers. Overall study results and limits: Unclear, still, was the HCMV specificity of the expanded NKG2C+ T cell clones. A range of about 1.0-8% of CD8+ T cells consisted of dominant NKG2C+ clonotypes in a handful of donors.

Following a re-call of the 5' RACE reads, TCRdb has one entry per CDR3 protein and lacks DNA. The sample data list about 380,000 distinct CDR3 sequences. The V gene is TRBV3-1, the J gene TRBJ2-1; checking the TCRdb D call of TRBD2 is not possible without DNA. This TCR was sampled from a man aged 18 to 70 in good health. The sequenced sample was blood T cells: a sorted CD56 or NKG2C T cell subset, CD4+ or CD8+ T cells, or bulk PBMC T cells (not recorded which). CDR3 protein: CASSQRDGGGLPYNEQFF.